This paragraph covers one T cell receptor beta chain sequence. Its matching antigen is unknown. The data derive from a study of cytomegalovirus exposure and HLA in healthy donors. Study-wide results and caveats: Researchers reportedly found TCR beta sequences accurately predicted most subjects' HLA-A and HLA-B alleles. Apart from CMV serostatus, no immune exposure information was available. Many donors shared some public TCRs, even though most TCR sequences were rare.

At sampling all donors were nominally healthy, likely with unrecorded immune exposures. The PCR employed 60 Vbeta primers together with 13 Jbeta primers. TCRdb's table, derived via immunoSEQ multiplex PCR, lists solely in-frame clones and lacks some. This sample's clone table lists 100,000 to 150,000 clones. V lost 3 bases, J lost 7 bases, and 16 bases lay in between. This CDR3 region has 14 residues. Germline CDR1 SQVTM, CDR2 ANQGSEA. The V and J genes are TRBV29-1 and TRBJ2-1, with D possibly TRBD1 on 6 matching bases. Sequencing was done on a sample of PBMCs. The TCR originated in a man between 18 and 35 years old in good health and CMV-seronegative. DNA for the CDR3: TGCAGCGTTGACCCCCACCCAGGGGTAAATGAGCAGTTCTTC. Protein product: CSVDPHPGVNEQFF.